This T cell receptor beta chain stems from a study of identifying expanded T cells in peripheral blood. Study-wide results and caveats: Differentially abundant clones: around 1.2 between replicates, about 15 at approximately 14 days, around 20 at four.

Healthy donors had no documented immune events, such as infections, while sampled. With regard to this clone: No antigen is known for it.

The table came from immunoSEQ multiplex PCR; TCRdb's copy has only in-frame clones and leaves some out. The sample lists 50,000 to 60,000 clones, approximately 80% occurring once. The CDR3 has 15 residues. Germline CDR1 SNHLY, CDR2 FYNNEI. With 9 bases removed from V and 1 base from J, the gap between germline ends came to 16 bases. The J gene is TRBJ1-5, the V gene TRBV2; perhaps TRBD1 as D (6 bases). The source material was blood. The TCR sequence derives from a person aged 18 to 75 in good health. CDR3 protein: CASSKQGISNQPQHF. In nucleotides, the CDR3 is TGTGCCAGTTCGAAACAGGGTATAAGCAATCAGCCCCAGCATTTT. The whole variable domain, filled in from reference TRBV2 and TRBJ1-5, reads EPEVTQTPSHQVTQMGQEVILRCVPISNHLYFYWYRQILGQKVEFLVSFYNNEISEKSEIFDDQFSVERPDGSNFTLKIRSTKLEDSAMYFCASSKQGISNQPQHFGDGTRLSIL.